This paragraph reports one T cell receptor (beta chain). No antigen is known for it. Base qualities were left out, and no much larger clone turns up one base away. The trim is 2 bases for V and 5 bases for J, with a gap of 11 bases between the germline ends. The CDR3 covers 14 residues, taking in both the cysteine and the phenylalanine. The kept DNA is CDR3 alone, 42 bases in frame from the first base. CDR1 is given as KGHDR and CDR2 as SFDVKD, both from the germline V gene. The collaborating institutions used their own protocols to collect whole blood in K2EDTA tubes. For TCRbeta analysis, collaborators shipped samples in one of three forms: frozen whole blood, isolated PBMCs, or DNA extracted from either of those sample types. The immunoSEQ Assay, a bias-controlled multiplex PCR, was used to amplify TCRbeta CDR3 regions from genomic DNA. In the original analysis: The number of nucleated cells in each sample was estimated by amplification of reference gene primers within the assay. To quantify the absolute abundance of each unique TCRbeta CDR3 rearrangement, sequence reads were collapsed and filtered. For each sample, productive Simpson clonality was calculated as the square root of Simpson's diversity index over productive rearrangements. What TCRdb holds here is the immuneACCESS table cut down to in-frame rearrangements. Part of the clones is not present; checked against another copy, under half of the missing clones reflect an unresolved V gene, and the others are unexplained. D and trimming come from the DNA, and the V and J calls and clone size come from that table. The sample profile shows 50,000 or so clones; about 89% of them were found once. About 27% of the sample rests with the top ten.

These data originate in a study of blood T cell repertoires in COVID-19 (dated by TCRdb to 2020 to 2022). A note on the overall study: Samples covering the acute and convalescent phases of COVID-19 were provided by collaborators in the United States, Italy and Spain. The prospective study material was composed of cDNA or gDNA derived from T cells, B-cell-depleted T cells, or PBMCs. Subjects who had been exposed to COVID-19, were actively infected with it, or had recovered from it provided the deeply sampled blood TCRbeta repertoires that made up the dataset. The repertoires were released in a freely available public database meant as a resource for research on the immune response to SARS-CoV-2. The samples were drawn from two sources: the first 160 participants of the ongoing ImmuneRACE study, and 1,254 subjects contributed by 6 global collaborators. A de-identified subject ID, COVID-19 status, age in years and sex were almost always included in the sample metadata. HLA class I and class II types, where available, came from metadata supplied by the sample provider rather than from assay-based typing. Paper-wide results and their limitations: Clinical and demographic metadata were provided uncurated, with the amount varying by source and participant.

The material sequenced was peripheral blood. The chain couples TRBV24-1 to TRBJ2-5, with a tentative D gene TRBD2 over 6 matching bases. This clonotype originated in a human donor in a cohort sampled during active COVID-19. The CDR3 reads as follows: CATSDSAGSETQYF. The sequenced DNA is TGTGCCACCAGTGATTCGGCCGGGAGTGAGACCCAGTACTTC.